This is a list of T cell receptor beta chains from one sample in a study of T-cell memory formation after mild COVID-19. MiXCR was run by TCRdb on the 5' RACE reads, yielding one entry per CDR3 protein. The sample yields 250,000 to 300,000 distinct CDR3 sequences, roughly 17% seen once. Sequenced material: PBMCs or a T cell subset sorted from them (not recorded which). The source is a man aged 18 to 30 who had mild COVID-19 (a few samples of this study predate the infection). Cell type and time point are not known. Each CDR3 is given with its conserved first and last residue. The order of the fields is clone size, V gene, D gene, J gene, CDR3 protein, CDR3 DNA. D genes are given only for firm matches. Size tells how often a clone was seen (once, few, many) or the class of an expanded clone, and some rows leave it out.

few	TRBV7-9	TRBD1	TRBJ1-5	CASSLGGQDNQPQHF	TGTGCCAGCAGCTTAGGCGGACAGGACAATCAGCCCCAGCATTTT
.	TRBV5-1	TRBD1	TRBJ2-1	CASSSPRTGGYNEQFF	TGCGCCAGCAGCTCGCCCAGGACAGGGGGCTACAATGAGCAGTTCTTC
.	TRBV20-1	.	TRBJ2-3	CSALPGGVDTQYF	TGCAGTGCTCTACCCGGGGGAGTAGATACGCAGTATTTT
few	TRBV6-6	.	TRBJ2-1	CASSYAADPLSYVEQFF	TGTGCCAGCAGTTACGCGGCAGACCCCTTGTCTTACGTTGAGCAGTTCTTC
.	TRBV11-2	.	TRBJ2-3	CASSERWTAADTQYF	TGTGCCAGCAGCGAACGATGGACGGCAGCAGATACGCAGTATTTT
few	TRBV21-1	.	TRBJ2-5	CASSAPGLRGVKETQYF	TGTGCCAGCAGCGCCCCGGGTCTGAGGGGTGTCAAAGAGACCCAGTACTTC
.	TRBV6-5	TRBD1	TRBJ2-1	CASSYSPGGLGEQFF	TGTGCCAGCAGTTACTCCCCAGGGGGCCTAGGTGAGCAGTTCTTC
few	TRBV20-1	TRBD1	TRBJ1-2	CSARGQDYGYTF	TGCAGTGCTAGGGGACAGGACTATGGCTACACCTTC
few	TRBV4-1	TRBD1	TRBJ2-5	CASSQRGTGVWETQYF	TGCGCCAGCAGCCAAAGGGGGACAGGGGTTTGGGAGACCCAGTACTTC
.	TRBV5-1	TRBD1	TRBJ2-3	CASSWGTEGDTQYF	TGCGCCAGCAGCTGGGGGACAGAGGGAGATACGCAGTATTTT
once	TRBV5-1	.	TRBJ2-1	CASSMTGSSYNEQFF	TGCGCCAGCAGCATGACTGGGAGCTCCTACAATGAGCAGTTCTTC
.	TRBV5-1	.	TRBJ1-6	CASSQDRGLNSPLHF	TGCGCCAGCAGCCAGGACCGGGGACTAAATTCACCCCTCCACTTT
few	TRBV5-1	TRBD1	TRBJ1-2	CASRLTGQFNYGYTF	TGCGCCAGCAGACTCACGGGACAGTTCAACTATGGCTACACCTTC
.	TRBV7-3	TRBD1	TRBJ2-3	CASSSQGGSGADTQYF	TGTGCCAGCAGCTCACAGGGGGGATCCGGGGCAGATACGCAGTATTTT
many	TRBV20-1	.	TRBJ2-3	CSAINQGDTQYF	TGCAGTGCGATAAATCAGGGAGATACGCAGTATTTT
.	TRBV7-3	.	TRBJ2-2	CASSLRALDTGELFF	TGTGCCAGCAGCTTGAGGGCGCTGGACACCGGGGAGCTGTTTTTT
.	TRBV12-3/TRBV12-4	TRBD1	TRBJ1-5	CASSRDSSGPQHF	TGTGCCAGCAGCCGGGACAGCTCCGGTCCCCAGCATTTT
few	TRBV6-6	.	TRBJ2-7	CASSYLGTDSYEQYF	TGTGCCAGCAGTTACCTCGGGACCGACTCCTACGAGCAGTACTTC
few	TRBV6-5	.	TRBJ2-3	CASSYIPQGGDTQYF	TGTGCCAGCAGTTATATTCCCCAGGGCGGGGATACGCAGTATTTT
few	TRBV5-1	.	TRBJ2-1	CASSPGPSDEQFF	TGCGCCAGCAGCCCGGGACCTAGCGATGAGCAGTTCTTC
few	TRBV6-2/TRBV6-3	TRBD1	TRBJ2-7	CASSHRQGFAAYEQYF	TGTGCCAGCAGTCACCGACAGGGTTTCGCGGCCTACGAGCAGTACTTC
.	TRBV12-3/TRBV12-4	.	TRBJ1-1	CASSPQTVNTEAFF	TGTGCCAGCAGTCCCCAGACAGTGAACACTGAAGCTTTCTTT
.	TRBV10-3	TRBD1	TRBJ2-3	CAISEADRGTDTQYF	TGTGCCATCAGTGAGGCGGACAGGGGCACAGATACGCAGTATTTT
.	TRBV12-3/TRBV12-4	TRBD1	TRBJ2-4	CASSTGEAKNIQYF	TGTGCCAGCAGTACAGGGGAGGCCAAAAACATTCAGTACTTC
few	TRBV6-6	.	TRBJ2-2	CASSYSSLQGTGELFF	TGTGCCAGCAGTTACTCGAGTTTGCAGGGGACCGGGGAGCTGTTTTTT
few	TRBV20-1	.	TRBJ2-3	CSATSVPDTQYF	TGCAGTGCAACTAGTGTCCCAGATACGCAGTATTTT
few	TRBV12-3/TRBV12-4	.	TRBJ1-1	CASSTEGVWTEAFF	TGTGCCAGCAGCACAGAAGGGGTTTGGACTGAAGCTTTCTTT
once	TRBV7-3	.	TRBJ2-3	CASQGHRLTDTQYF	TGTGCCAGCCAAGGACACCGCCTAACAGATACGCAGTATTTT
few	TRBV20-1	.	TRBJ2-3	CSARGSGDTQYF	TGCAGTGCTAGAGGGTCTGGAGATACGCAGTATTTT
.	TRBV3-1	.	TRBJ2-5	CASSQDTGVAQETQYF	TGTGCCAGCAGCCAAGATACGGGTGTGGCCCAAGAGACCCAGTACTTC
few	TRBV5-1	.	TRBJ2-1	CASSLARLGYEQFF	TGCGCCAGCAGCTTGGCCCGATTAGGGTATGAGCAGTTCTTC
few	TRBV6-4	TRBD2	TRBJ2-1	CASSDSAGGNNEQFF	TGTGCCAGCAGTGACTCGGCGGGGGGGAATAATGAGCAGTTCTTC
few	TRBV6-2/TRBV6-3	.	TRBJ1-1	CASSWDPGTAFF	TGTGCCAGCAGTTGGGACCCAGGGACCGCTTTCTTT
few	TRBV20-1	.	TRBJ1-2	CSAGDGRYGYTF	TGCAGTGCTGGGGACGGCCGTTATGGCTACACCTTC
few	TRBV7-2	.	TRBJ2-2	CASSLQRVNTGELFF	TGTGCCAGCAGCTTACAGAGGGTAAACACCGGGGAGCTGTTTTTT